This entry is about one TCR beta chain. What it binds is not known. This record comes from a study of CXCR3-negative and CXCR3-positive naive CD8 T cells. Findings and limits, study-wide: Hydrophobicity was higher for TRB CDR3s found in CXCR3-positive naive cells than in CXCR3-negative naive cells.

Cells that were CD45RO-CCR7+CD27+CD95- constituted naive CD8+ T cells. Germline CDR1 and CDR2: SGHVS and FQNEAQ. The CDR3 has 14 residues. UMI-labeled TRB cDNA libraries were prepared by 5' RACE. TCRdb re-called the 5' RACE reads; one entry per CDR3 protein, DNA not given. Recorded here are about 89,000 distinct CDR3 sequences; the top ten clones represent 0.95% to 1.4%. The sequencing sample was made of naive CXCR3+ CD8+ T cells from blood. As for subset: CD45RO-CCR7+CD27+CD95- naive CD8+ T cells expressing CXCR3 (TNR3+). The V and J genes are TRBV7-8 and TRBJ2-5; TCRdb calls TRBD1, which cannot be checked without DNA. The sequence was obtained from a human donor in good health. Some clones in this sample may be carry-over from other donors' samples. The CDR3 loop is CASSLAGSRETQYF.